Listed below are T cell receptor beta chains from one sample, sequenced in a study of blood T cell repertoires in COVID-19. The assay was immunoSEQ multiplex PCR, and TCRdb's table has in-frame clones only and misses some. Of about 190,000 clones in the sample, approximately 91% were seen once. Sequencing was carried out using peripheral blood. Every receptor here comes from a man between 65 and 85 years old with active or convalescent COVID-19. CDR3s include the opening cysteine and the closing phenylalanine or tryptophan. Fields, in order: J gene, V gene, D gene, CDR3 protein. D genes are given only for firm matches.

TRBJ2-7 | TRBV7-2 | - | CASSLVVALEEQYF
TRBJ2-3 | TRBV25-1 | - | CASSEHRVLGTDTQYF
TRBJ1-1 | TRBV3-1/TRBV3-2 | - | CASSPGMNTEAFF
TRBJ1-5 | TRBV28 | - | CASSPQQGSKQPQHF
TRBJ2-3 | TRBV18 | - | CASSPLWGHGTDTQYF
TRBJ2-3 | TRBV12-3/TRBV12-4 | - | CASNSGNTQYF
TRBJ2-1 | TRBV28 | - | CASRDTINEQFF
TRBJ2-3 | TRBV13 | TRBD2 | CASSRGRGRTDTQYF
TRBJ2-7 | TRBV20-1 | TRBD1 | CSGQGSYEQYF
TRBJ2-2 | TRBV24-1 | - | CATSGTADRGAGELFF
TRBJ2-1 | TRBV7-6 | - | CASSPLLLQASEQFF
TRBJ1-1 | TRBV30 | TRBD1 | CAWNRGNTEAFF
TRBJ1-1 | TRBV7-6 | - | CASSLGGGRNTEAFF
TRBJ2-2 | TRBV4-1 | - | CASSQDLGRGRAGELFF
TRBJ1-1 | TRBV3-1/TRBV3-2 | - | CASSPSTGSQPAFF
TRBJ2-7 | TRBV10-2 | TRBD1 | CASSLGTAYEQYF
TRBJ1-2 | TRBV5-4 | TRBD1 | CASSPTTGAGGYTF